This TCR beta chain comes out of a study of blood T cell repertoires in COVID-19. Study details: Acute and convalescent COVID-19 samples came from the United States, Italy and Spain. Sources were T cells, B-cell-depleted T cells, or PBMCs; the material itself was cDNA or gDNA.

How the authors handled the data: Reference gene primer amplification gave estimated nucleated cell counts. Measured with immunoSEQ multiplex PCR; TCRdb has only the in-frame clones, and not every one. V, J and clone size are taken as reported in that table, and D and trimming were inferred from the DNA itself. The table has about 110,000 clones, around 80% seen once. The CDR3 length is 14 residues. Germline V gene lookup returns CDR1 SEHNR and CDR2 FQNEAQ (reference sequence). V lost 2 bases, J lost 5 bases, and 7 bases lay in between. What was sequenced was peripheral blood. This sequence joins TRBV7-9 and TRBJ1-6; D might be TRBD1 (5 bases). The TCR was taken from a woman of 80 years or more with acute or convalescent COVID-19. In DNA form, the CDR3 reads TGTGCCAGCAGCTTAATGACAGATAATTCACCCCTCCACTTT. It yields the protein CASSLMTDNSPLHF.